The sequence of this T cell receptor beta chain was determined in a study of identical twins. The CDR3 extends over 15 amino acids. Trimming removed 4 bases at V and 0 bases at J, with 10 bases between. General study results and limits: Where out-of-frame alpha sequences were twin-shared, they showed excess low generation probability.

There are a few counts of this clonotype. The target antigen is unknown. The cDNA had a unique molecular identifier and a template-switch universal primer site. From the 5' RACE reads, TCRdb called clonotypes with MiXCR, one entry per CDR3 protein. The data hold about 530,000 distinct CDR3 sequences, with around 15% observed a single time. The sample was also reused in another study, on yellow fever vaccine responses in identical twins.

Input material: CD4+ T cells sorted from blood. The gene calls are TRBV12-3 or TRBV12-4 and TRBJ2-1; TRBD1 might be the D (5 bases). This TCR derives from a young woman in good health. CDR3 sequence: CASSSIRDSYNEQFF. Here the CDR3 DNA reads TGTGCCAGCAGTTCGATCAGGGACTCCTACAATGAGCAGTTCTTC.